Here is one TCR beta chain with its context. Its specific antigen is unknown. No much larger clone exists at a distance of one base, and base qualities are not known. The source of the sample is a study of blood T cell repertoires in COVID-19 (dated by TCRdb to 2020 to 2021). Study-wide context: Samples from collaborators originated in the United States, Italy and Spain and spanned both the acute and convalescent phases of COVID-19. The prospective study material was composed of cDNA or gDNA derived from T cells, B-cell-depleted T cells, or PBMCs. Subjects who had been exposed to COVID-19, were actively infected with it, or had recovered from it provided the deeply sampled blood TCRbeta repertoires that made up the dataset. The repertoires were released in a freely available public database meant as a resource for research on the immune response to SARS-CoV-2. The samples were drawn from two sources: the first 160 participants of the ongoing ImmuneRACE study, and approximately 1,300 subjects contributed by 6 global collaborators. The sample metadata nearly always contained a de-identified subject ID, COVID-19 status, age in years and sex. Where available, HLA class I and class II types were taken from metadata supplied by the sample provider and were not determined by assay-based typing. Overall study results and their limits: The quantity of clinical and demographic metadata differed by source and by participant and was supplied without curation.

TCRbeta CDR3 regions were amplified from genomic DNA using the immunoSEQ Assay, a bias-controlled multiplex PCR. The paper's processing steps were these. The number of nucleated cells in each sample was estimated from the amplification of reference gene primers within the assay. Sequence reads were collapsed and filtered to measure the absolute abundance of every unique TCRbeta CDR3 rearrangement. For each sample, productive Simpson clonality was calculated as the square root of Simpson's diversity index over productive rearrangements. What TCRdb holds here is the immuneACCESS table cut down to in-frame rearrangements. Part of the clones is not present; checked against another copy, under half of the missing clones reflect an unresolved V gene, and the others are unexplained. V and J calls and clone size are copied from that table; D and trimming were computed from the DNA. Across this sample there are around 75,000 clones, with around nine tenths seen only once. The ten largest account for about 21% of the sample.

The germline V gene sets CDR1 to SGHDT and CDR2 to YYEEEE. Taken from cysteine to phenylalanine, the CDR3 has 15 residues. Only CDR3 DNA is held: 45 bases, read in frame from base 1. V lost 4 bases and J lost 9 bases; the stretch between them is 22 bases long. Each collaborating institution followed its own protocols to collect whole blood in K2EDTA tubes. For TCRbeta analysis, collaborators shipped samples in one of three forms: frozen whole blood, isolated PBMCs, or DNA extracted from either of those sample types. The source material was peripheral blood. This chain is built from TRBV5-6 and TRBJ2-5; TRBD2 is perhaps the D gene, given 7 matching bases. This sequence was found in a human donor in a cohort sampled during active COVID-19. The CDR3 amino acid sequence is: CASSPERAGAFAQYF. The nucleotide sequence is given as TGTGCCAGCAGCCCTGAGAGGGCGGGGGCCTTCGCCCAGTACTTC.